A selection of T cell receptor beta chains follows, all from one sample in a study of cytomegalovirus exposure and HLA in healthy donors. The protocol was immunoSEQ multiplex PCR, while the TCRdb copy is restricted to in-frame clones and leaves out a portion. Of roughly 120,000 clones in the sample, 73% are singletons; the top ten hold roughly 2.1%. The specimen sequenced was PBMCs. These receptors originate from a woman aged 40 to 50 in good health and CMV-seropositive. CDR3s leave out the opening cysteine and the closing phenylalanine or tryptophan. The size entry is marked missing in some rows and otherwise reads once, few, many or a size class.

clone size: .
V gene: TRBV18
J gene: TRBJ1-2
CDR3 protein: ASSLGHPQLGYGYT

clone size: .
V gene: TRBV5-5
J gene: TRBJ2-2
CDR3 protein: ASSLVTGGGTGELF

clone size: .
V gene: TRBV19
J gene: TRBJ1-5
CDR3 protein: ASSATGNNQPQH

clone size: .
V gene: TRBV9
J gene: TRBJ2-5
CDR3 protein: ASSATGRGRQETQY

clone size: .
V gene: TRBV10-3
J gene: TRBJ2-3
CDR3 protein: AISETTGITDTQY

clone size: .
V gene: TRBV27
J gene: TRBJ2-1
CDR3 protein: ASSLSGLGLREQF

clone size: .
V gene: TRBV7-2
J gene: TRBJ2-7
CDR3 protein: ASSLDLPSGTLTYEQY

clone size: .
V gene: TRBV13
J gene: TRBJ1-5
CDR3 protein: ASSRGGYSNQPQH

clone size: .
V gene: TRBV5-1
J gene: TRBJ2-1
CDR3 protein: ASSSAGGNEQF

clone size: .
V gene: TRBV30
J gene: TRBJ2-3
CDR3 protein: AWERGLADTQY

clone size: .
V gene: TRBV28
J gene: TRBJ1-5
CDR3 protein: ASYRGNQPQH

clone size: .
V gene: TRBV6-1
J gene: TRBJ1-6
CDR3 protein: ASSPGQVGSPLH

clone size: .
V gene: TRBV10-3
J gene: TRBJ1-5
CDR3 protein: AISEGQDNQPQH

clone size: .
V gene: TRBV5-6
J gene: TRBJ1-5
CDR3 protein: ASSASGTRVTPQH

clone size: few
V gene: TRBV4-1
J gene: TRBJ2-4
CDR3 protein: ASSQDGGGLAKNIQY

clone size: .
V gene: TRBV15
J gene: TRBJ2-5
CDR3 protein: ATSRDLVQETQY

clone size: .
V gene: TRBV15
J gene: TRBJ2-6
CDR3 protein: AISRGSGSLGPGANVLT

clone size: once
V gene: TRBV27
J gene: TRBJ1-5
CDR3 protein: ASSPRTGLNQPQH